Listed here are 3 T cell receptor beta chains from one sample, sequenced in a study of cytomegalovirus exposure and HLA in healthy donors. Primers for the PCR totalled 60 Vbeta and 13 Jbeta. Method: immunoSEQ multiplex PCR; TCRdb's copy keeps in-frame clones and lacks some. This sample's table has 150,000 to 200,000 clones. The sample comprised PBMCs. All receptors come from a woman under 30 in good health and CMV-seropositive.

The chain joins TRBV11-3 to TRBJ2-2; 10 bases map to TRBD2. The CDR3 is made up of 17 amino acids. Germline CDR1 SGHNT, CDR2 YENEEA. The trim removed 1 base at V and 5 bases at J, leaving 7 bases unmatched. The CDR3 protein is CASSLGLAGAGTGELFF. The CDR3 region has the DNA TGTGCCAGCAGCTTAGGCCTAGCGGGAGCTGGGACCGGGGAGCTGTTTTTT.

This chain links TRBV18 with TRBJ1-2, with D hard to call. V lost 2 bases, J lost 2 bases, and 18 bases lay in between. Germline CDR1 KGHSH, CDR2 LQKENI. The CDR3 consists of 17 residues. Here the CDR3 DNA reads TGTGCCAGCTCACCATTAACGTCTTCGCACGGGAACTATGGCTACACCTTC. It specifies CASSPLTSSHGNYGYTF. Variable domain in full (rest from reference TRBV18 and TRBJ1-2): NAGVMQNPRHLVRRRGQEARLRCSPMKGHSHVYWYRQLPEEGLKFMVYLQKENIIDESGMPKERFSAEFPKEGPSILRIQQVVRGDSAAYFCASSPLTSSHGNYGYTFGSGTRLTVV.

The J gene is TRBJ1-1, the V gene TRBV6-4; TRBD1 aligns across 9 bases. V dropped 5 bases and J dropped 6; count of bases not matched to a gene: 4. Germline V gives CDR1 MRHNA, CDR2 SNTAGT. The CDR3 loop spans 13 amino acids. CDR3 nucleotides: TGTGCCAGCAGTCTCGACAGGGGGGCTGAAGCTTTCTTT. Its protein product is CASSLDRGAEAFF.